The rows below give T cell receptor beta chains drawn from one sample of a study of blood T cell repertoires in COVID-19. TCRdb's copy holds only in-frame clones and misses some; the assay was immunoSEQ multiplex PCR. The sample has 150,000 or so clones; 88% are singletons. The material sequenced was peripheral blood. These receptors all come from a human donor in a cohort sampled during active COVID-19. CDR3s include the opening cysteine and the closing phenylalanine or tryptophan. The D gene is left open where the match is weak. Rows may omit the clone size; those that give it use once, few, many or a size class.

j_call: TRBJ2-1; v_call: TRBV4-1; d_call: NA; cdr3_length: 17; clone_size: NA; cdr3_nt: TGCGCCAGCAGCCATGGTCTGAGTAGTGGGAGATACAATGAGCAGTTCTTC; cdr3_aa: CASSHGLSSGRYNEQFF
j_call: TRBJ2-7; v_call: TRBV6-2/TRBV6-3; d_call: NA; cdr3_length: 12; clone_size: NA; cdr3_nt: TGTGCCAGCAGTTACCCCCCTAGGGAGCAGTACTTC; cdr3_aa: CASSYPPREQYF
j_call: TRBJ1-2; v_call: TRBV4-3; d_call: NA; cdr3_length: 14; clone_size: once; cdr3_nt: TGCGCCAGCAGCCAAGCTCACAGGGATTCCGGCTACACCTTC; cdr3_aa: CASSQAHRDSGYTF
j_call: TRBJ1-4; v_call: TRBV6-1; d_call: NA; cdr3_length: 15; clone_size: NA; cdr3_nt: TGTGCCAGCAGTGAAGGAGGGACACCTAATGAAAAACTGTTTTTT; cdr3_aa: CASSEGGTPNEKLFF
j_call: TRBJ1-2; v_call: TRBV7-9; d_call: NA; cdr3_length: 14; clone_size: NA; cdr3_nt: TGTGCCAGCAGCTTAATGGCCGACTCCTATGGCTACACCTTC; cdr3_aa: CASSLMADSYGYTF
j_call: TRBJ1-5; v_call: TRBV7-2; d_call: NA; cdr3_length: 14; clone_size: once; cdr3_nt: TGTGCCAGCAGCTTAGGTGGGCGCAATCAGCCCCAGCATTTT; cdr3_aa: CASSLGGRNQPQHF
j_call: TRBJ1-1; v_call: TRBV28; d_call: NA; cdr3_length: 13; clone_size: NA; cdr3_nt: TGTGCCAGCAGTCCCAACACAGGGACTGAAGCTTTCTTT; cdr3_aa: CASSPNTGTEAFF
j_call: TRBJ2-5; v_call: TRBV3-1/TRBV3-2; d_call: NA; cdr3_length: 14; clone_size: once; cdr3_nt: TGTGCCAGCAGCCCCCAGGGTTGGGAAGAGACCCAGTACTTC; cdr3_aa: CASSPQGWEETQYF
j_call: TRBJ2-7; v_call: TRBV28; d_call: NA; cdr3_length: 14; clone_size: once; cdr3_nt: TGTGCCAGCCGTCGTCAGGGAGGACGCTACGAGCAGTACTTC; cdr3_aa: CASRRQGGRYEQYF
j_call: TRBJ2-7; v_call: TRBV27; d_call: TRBD2; cdr3_length: 16; clone_size: NA; cdr3_nt: TGTGCCAGCAGTCCCCTCCTGCGGGGGTCACGATACGAGCAGTACTTC; cdr3_aa: CASSPLLRGSRYEQYF
j_call: TRBJ2-3; v_call: TRBV6-2/TRBV6-3; d_call: TRBD2; cdr3_length: 18; clone_size: NA; cdr3_nt: TGTGCCAGCAGTTACGCCTTGCTAGCGGGAGGGTCGGGAGATACGCAGTATTTT; cdr3_aa: CASSYALLAGGSGDTQYF
j_call: TRBJ1-4; v_call: TRBV14; d_call: TRBD1; cdr3_length: 15; clone_size: NA; cdr3_nt: TGTGCCAGCAGCATACGACAGGGCACAAATGAAAAACTGTTTTTT; cdr3_aa: CASSIRQGTNEKLFF
j_call: TRBJ1-1; v_call: TRBV11-2; d_call: NA; cdr3_length: 18; clone_size: NA; cdr3_nt: TGTGCCAGCAGCTTAGCCGGCCGGAATCCGGCGGGGAACACTGAAGCTTTCTTT; cdr3_aa: CASSLAGRNPAGNTEAFF
j_call: TRBJ1-1; v_call: TRBV24-1; d_call: NA; cdr3_length: 13; clone_size: many; cdr3_nt: TGTGCCACCACGGGACACAAGGGTACTGAAGCTTTCTTT; cdr3_aa: CATTGHKGTEAFF
j_call: TRBJ2-5; v_call: TRBV30; d_call: TRBD1; cdr3_length: 14; clone_size: NA; cdr3_nt: TGTGCCTGGAGTGGTGAGACAGGGAAGGAGACCCAGTACTTC; cdr3_aa: CAWSGETGKETQYF
j_call: TRBJ2-7; v_call: TRBV27; d_call: NA; cdr3_length: 11; clone_size: NA; cdr3_nt: TGTGCCAGCAGTTTCGGCTACGAGCAGTACTTC; cdr3_aa: CASSFGYEQYF
j_call: TRBJ1-6; v_call: TRBV6-2/TRBV6-3; d_call: NA; cdr3_length: 16; clone_size: NA; cdr3_nt: TGTGCCAGCAGTAACTTGAGGACACCCGAAAATTCACCCCTCCACTTT; cdr3_aa: CASSNLRTPENSPLHF
j_call: TRBJ1-6; v_call: TRBV28; d_call: NA; cdr3_length: 15; clone_size: NA; cdr3_nt: TGTGCCAGCACCCTATACTCGGCCTATAATTCACCCCTCCACTTT; cdr3_aa: CASTLYSAYNSPLHF
j_call: TRBJ1-3; v_call: TRBV5-5; d_call: NA; cdr3_length: 16; clone_size: NA; cdr3_nt: TGTGCCAGCAGCTGGGGGAGGCCCAGTCCTGGAAACACCATATATTTT; cdr3_aa: CASSWGRPSPGNTIYF
j_call: TRBJ1-4; v_call: TRBV28; d_call: TRBD1; cdr3_length: 17; clone_size: once; cdr3_nt: TGTGCCAGCAGTCCGACAGGGAAGGGGCTAACTAATGAAAAACTGTTTTTT; cdr3_aa: CASSPTGKGLTNEKLFF
j_call: TRBJ2-6; v_call: TRBV6-4; d_call: NA; cdr3_length: 15; clone_size: NA; cdr3_nt: TGTGCCAGCAGTGAACAGGGCTCTGGGGCCAACGTCCTGACTTTC; cdr3_aa: CASSEQGSGANVLTF
j_call: TRBJ1-5; v_call: TRBV6-1; d_call: NA; cdr3_length: 17; clone_size: NA; cdr3_nt: TGTGCCAGCAGTGAGTCAGGAGGTGTAGTAAGCAATCAGCCCCAGCATTTT; cdr3_aa: CASSESGGVVSNQPQHF
j_call: TRBJ1-2; v_call: TRBV28; d_call: TRBD1; cdr3_length: 15; clone_size: NA; cdr3_nt: TGTGCCAGCAGCCTAGGCACAGGGGTAACTATTGGCTACACCTTC; cdr3_aa: CASSLGTGVTIGYTF
j_call: TRBJ1-3; v_call: TRBV10-3; d_call: TRBD1; cdr3_length: 15; clone_size: NA; cdr3_nt: TGTGCCATCAGTCCCACAGGGGGCTCTGGAAACACCATATATTTT; cdr3_aa: CAISPTGGSGNTIYF
j_call: TRBJ2-1; v_call: TRBV14; d_call: NA; cdr3_length: 15; clone_size: NA; cdr3_nt: TGTGCCAGCAGCCATTTTTCCGGGGGGCACAATGAGCAGTTCTTC; cdr3_aa: CASSHFSGGHNEQFF
j_call: TRBJ2-2; v_call: TRBV2; d_call: NA; cdr3_length: 13; clone_size: NA; cdr3_nt: TGTGCCAGCAGTGCGGCGGGCAGGGGGGAGCTGTTTTTT; cdr3_aa: CASSAAGRGELFF
j_call: TRBJ1-2; v_call: TRBV5-1; d_call: TRBD1; cdr3_length: 13; clone_size: NA; cdr3_nt: TGCGCCAGCAGCTTGGGGACAGGGTATGGCTACACCTTC; cdr3_aa: CASSLGTGYGYTF
j_call: TRBJ2-5; v_call: TRBV5-1; d_call: TRBD2; cdr3_length: 14; clone_size: NA; cdr3_nt: TGCGCCAGCAGCCTTTCTAGCGGTCAAGAGACCCAGTACTTC; cdr3_aa: CASSLSSGQETQYF
j_call: TRBJ1-1; v_call: TRBV30; d_call: NA; cdr3_length: 15; clone_size: once; cdr3_nt: TGTGCCTGGAGTGGTAGGACAGTACTGAACACTGAAGCTTTCTTT; cdr3_aa: CAWSGRTVLNTEAFF
j_call: TRBJ1-1; v_call: TRBV18; d_call: TRBD1; cdr3_length: 15; clone_size: NA; cdr3_nt: TGTGCCAGCTCACAAGCCGGGACAGGGAGCCCTGAAGCTTTCTTT; cdr3_aa: CASSQAGTGSPEAFF
j_call: TRBJ1-5; v_call: TRBV5-6; d_call: TRBD1; cdr3_length: 16; clone_size: once; cdr3_nt: TGTGCCAGCAGCTTGGAGGGACAGGGGGGAAATCAGCCCCAGCATTTT; cdr3_aa: CASSLEGQGGNQPQHF
j_call: TRBJ1-5; v_call: TRBV7-6; d_call: NA; cdr3_length: 15; clone_size: few; cdr3_nt: TGTGCCAGCAGCTTAGGAGGGCCTGGACTTCAGCCCCAGCATTTT; cdr3_aa: CASSLGGPGLQPQHF
j_call: TRBJ2-1; v_call: TRBV4-1; d_call: TRBD2; cdr3_length: 15; clone_size: NA; cdr3_nt: TGCGCCAGCACGGGCTCAGCGGGGGGGCTTAATGAGCAGTTCTTC; cdr3_aa: CASTGSAGGLNEQFF
j_call: TRBJ2-7; v_call: TRBV18; d_call: NA; cdr3_length: 14; clone_size: NA; cdr3_nt: TGTGCCAGCTCGGATTTGGCGGTGAACTACGAGCAGTACTTC; cdr3_aa: CASSDLAVNYEQYF
j_call: TRBJ2-1; v_call: TRBV11-1; d_call: TRBD1; cdr3_length: 16; clone_size: NA; cdr3_nt: TGTGCCAGCAGCCCGACAGCGGGACAGGGAGTCAATGAGCAGTTCTTC; cdr3_aa: CASSPTAGQGVNEQFF
j_call: TRBJ2-1; v_call: TRBV5-5; d_call: TRBD1; cdr3_length: 15; clone_size: NA; cdr3_nt: TGTGCCAGCAGCTTGGACGGGACAGCCTCAGGGGGGCAGTTCTTC; cdr3_aa: CASSLDGTASGGQFF
j_call: TRBJ2-7; v_call: TRBV6-1; d_call: TRBD2; cdr3_length: 15; clone_size: NA; cdr3_nt: TGTGCCAGCAGTGAACAGACTAGCCGCTCCTACGAGCAGTACTTC; cdr3_aa: CASSEQTSRSYEQYF
j_call: TRBJ2-5; v_call: TRBV5-1; d_call: TRBD2; cdr3_length: 17; clone_size: NA; cdr3_nt: TGCGCCAGCAGCTTGAGGCGGGGGATAAGCACCCAAGAGACCCAGTACTTC; cdr3_aa: CASSLRRGISTQETQYF
j_call: TRBJ2-1; v_call: TRBV27; d_call: NA; cdr3_length: 14; clone_size: NA; cdr3_nt: TGTGCCAGCAGTTTGGGGCACGCCTTTGATGAGCAGTTCTTC; cdr3_aa: CASSLGHAFDEQFF
j_call: TRBJ2-2; v_call: TRBV7-9; d_call: NA; cdr3_length: 16; clone_size: NA; cdr3_nt: TGTGCCAGCAGCCCCTATGACAGGGCGGGGACCGGGGAGCTGTTTTTT; cdr3_aa: CASSPYDRAGTGELFF
j_call: TRBJ2-1; v_call: TRBV29-1; d_call: NA; cdr3_length: 15; clone_size: NA; cdr3_nt: TGCAGCGTCCCAACGCGGGGAAGCTCCTACAATGAGCAGTTCTTC; cdr3_aa: CSVPTRGSSYNEQFF
j_call: TRBJ2-3; v_call: TRBV7-2; d_call: NA; cdr3_length: 13; clone_size: NA; cdr3_nt: TGTGCCAGCAGCTTGGGTTCGGGGGATACGCAGTATTTT; cdr3_aa: CASSLGSGDTQYF
j_call: TRBJ1-6; v_call: TRBV7-2; d_call: TRBD1; cdr3_length: 15; clone_size: NA; cdr3_nt: TGTGCCAGCAGCTCGGGGACAGGTGGAGTTTCACCCCTCCACTTT; cdr3_aa: CASSSGTGGVSPLHF
j_call: TRBJ2-2; v_call: TRBV2; d_call: NA; cdr3_length: 16; clone_size: NA; cdr3_nt: TGTGCCAGCAAGAGACAGCCCGAAACTAACACCGGGGAGCTGTTTTTT; cdr3_aa: CASKRQPETNTGELFF
j_call: TRBJ2-1; v_call: TRBV19; d_call: TRBD2; cdr3_length: 15; clone_size: NA; cdr3_nt: TGTGCCAGTAGTATAGGACTAGCGGACTACAATGAGCAGTTCTTC; cdr3_aa: CASSIGLADYNEQFF
j_call: TRBJ2-3; v_call: TRBV30; d_call: NA; cdr3_length: 13; clone_size: NA; cdr3_nt: TGTGCCTGGAGTTTGGTACACACAGATACGCAGTATTTT; cdr3_aa: CAWSLVHTDTQYF
j_call: TRBJ2-5; v_call: TRBV13; d_call: NA; cdr3_length: 15; clone_size: NA; cdr3_nt: TGTGCCAGCAGCCTTGGGGCAACCACACAAGAGACCCAGTACTTC; cdr3_aa: CASSLGATTQETQYF
j_call: TRBJ2-3; v_call: TRBV27; d_call: NA; cdr3_length: 14; clone_size: NA; cdr3_nt: TGTGCCAGCAGCTACAGGGATAGCACAGATACGCAGTATTTT; cdr3_aa: CASSYRDSTDTQYF
j_call: TRBJ1-1; v_call: TRBV9; d_call: NA; cdr3_length: 15; clone_size: NA; cdr3_nt: TGTGCCAGCAGCCCTAGGGGGAGGGGTAAGACTGAAGCTTTCTTT; cdr3_aa: CASSPRGRGKTEAFF
j_call: TRBJ2-6; v_call: TRBV6-6; d_call: NA; cdr3_length: 15; clone_size: NA; cdr3_nt: TGTGCCAGCAAGAACACGGGGGCTGGGGCCAACGTCCTGACTTTC; cdr3_aa: CASKNTGAGANVLTF
j_call: TRBJ1-2; v_call: TRBV10-3; d_call: NA; cdr3_length: 14; clone_size: NA; cdr3_nt: TGTGCCATCAGTGGTCCGGTGTCGTACTATGGCTACACCTTC; cdr3_aa: CAISGPVSYYGYTF
j_call: TRBJ2-7; v_call: TRBV4-1; d_call: NA; cdr3_length: 14; clone_size: NA; cdr3_nt: TGCGCCAGCACCCCGAGGGCAGACTCCTACGAGCAGTACTTC; cdr3_aa: CASTPRADSYEQYF
j_call: TRBJ2-1; v_call: TRBV24-1; d_call: NA; cdr3_length: 17; clone_size: NA; cdr3_nt: TGTGCCACCAGTGATTTTTTTGGGGACAACACGGGAAATGAGCAGTTCTTC; cdr3_aa: CATSDFFGDNTGNEQFF
j_call: TRBJ1-5; v_call: TRBV7-2; d_call: TRBD1; cdr3_length: 13; clone_size: NA; cdr3_nt: TGTGCCAGCAGCTTCGACAGGGGATGGCCCCAGCATTTT; cdr3_aa: CASSFDRGWPQHF
j_call: TRBJ2-3; v_call: TRBV4-2; d_call: TRBD2; cdr3_length: 17; clone_size: NA; cdr3_nt: TGTGCCAGCAGCCAAGATAGGCGGGGGGCAGGCACAGATACGCAGTATTTT; cdr3_aa: CASSQDRRGAGTDTQYF
j_call: TRBJ2-3; v_call: TRBV27; d_call: TRBD2; cdr3_length: 15; clone_size: NA; cdr3_nt: TGTGCCAGCAGTTTATTGTCCGCGGGGGGCCATACGCAGTATTTT; cdr3_aa: CASSLLSAGGHTQYF
j_call: TRBJ1-2; v_call: TRBV5-6; d_call: NA; cdr3_length: 13; clone_size: few; cdr3_nt: TGTGCCAGCAGCTTTCCGGTAGACTATGGCTACACCTTC; cdr3_aa: CASSFPVDYGYTF
j_call: TRBJ2-7; v_call: TRBV18; d_call: TRBD1; cdr3_length: 16; clone_size: NA; cdr3_nt: TGTGCCAGCTCACCACAAGGTGACAGGGGTTCATACGAGCAGTACTTC; cdr3_aa: CASSPQGDRGSYEQYF
j_call: TRBJ2-5; v_call: TRBV6-5; d_call: TRBD1; cdr3_length: 12; clone_size: NA; cdr3_nt: TGTGCCAGCACCCGGACAGGAGAGACCCAGTACTTC; cdr3_aa: CASTRTGETQYF
j_call: TRBJ1-5; v_call: TRBV12-3/TRBV12-4; d_call: TRBD1; cdr3_length: 13; clone_size: NA; cdr3_nt: TGTGCCAGCGACAGGGGGCCCCATCAGCCCCAGCATTTT; cdr3_aa: CASDRGPHQPQHF